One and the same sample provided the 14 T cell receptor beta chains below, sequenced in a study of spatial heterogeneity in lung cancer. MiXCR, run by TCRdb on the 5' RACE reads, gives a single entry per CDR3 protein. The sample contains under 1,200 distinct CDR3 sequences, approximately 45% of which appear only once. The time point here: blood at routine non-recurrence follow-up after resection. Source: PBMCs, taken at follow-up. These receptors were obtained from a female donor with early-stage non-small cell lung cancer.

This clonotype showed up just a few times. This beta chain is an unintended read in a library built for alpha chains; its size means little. The CDR3, as DNA: TGTGCCAGCAGTTACCGGCGGGAGGAGCAGTTCTTC. This codes for CASSYRREEQFF. This sequence joins TRBV6-2 or TRBV6-3 and TRBJ2-1; 7 nucleotides line up with TRBD2. The CDR3 contains 12 residues. Germline trimming cut 2 bases from V and 10 bases from J; bases unmatched to any gene: 2. Germline CDR1 is MNHEY and CDR2 is SVGEGT.

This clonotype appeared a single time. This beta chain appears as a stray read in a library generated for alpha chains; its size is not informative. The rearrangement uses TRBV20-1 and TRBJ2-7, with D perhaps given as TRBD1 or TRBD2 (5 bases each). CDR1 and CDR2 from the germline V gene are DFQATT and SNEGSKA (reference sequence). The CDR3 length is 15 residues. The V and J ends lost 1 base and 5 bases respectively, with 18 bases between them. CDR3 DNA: TGCAGTGCTAGAGCATCTTTTGGGGGATCGGACGAGCAGTACTTC. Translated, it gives CSARASFGGSDEQYF.

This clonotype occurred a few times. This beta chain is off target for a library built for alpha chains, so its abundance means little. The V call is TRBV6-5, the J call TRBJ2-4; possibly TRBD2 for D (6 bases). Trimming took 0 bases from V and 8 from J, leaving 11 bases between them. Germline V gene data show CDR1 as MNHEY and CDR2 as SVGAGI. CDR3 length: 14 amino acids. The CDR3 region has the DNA TGTGCCAGCAGTTACTCGGGGCGGGGATACATTCAGTACTTC. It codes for CASSYSGRGYIQYF.

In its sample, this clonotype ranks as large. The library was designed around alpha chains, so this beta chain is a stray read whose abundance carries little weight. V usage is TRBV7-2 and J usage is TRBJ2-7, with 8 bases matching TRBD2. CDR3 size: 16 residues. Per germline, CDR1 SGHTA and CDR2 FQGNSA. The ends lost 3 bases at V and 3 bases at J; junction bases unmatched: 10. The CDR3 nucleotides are TGTGCCAGCAGCTTGGGTCCACCGGGACTAGTCTACGAGCAGTACTTC. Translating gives CASSLGPPGLVYEQYF.

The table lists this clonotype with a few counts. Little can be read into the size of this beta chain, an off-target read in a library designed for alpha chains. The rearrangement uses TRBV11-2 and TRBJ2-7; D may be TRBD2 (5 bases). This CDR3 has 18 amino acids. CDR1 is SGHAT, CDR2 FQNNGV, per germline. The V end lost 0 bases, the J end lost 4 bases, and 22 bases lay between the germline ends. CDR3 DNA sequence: TGTGCCAGCAGCTTAGATACCCCCCGGCGGGTGGTAGGTTACGAGCAGTACTTC. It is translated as CASSLDTPRRVVGYEQYF.

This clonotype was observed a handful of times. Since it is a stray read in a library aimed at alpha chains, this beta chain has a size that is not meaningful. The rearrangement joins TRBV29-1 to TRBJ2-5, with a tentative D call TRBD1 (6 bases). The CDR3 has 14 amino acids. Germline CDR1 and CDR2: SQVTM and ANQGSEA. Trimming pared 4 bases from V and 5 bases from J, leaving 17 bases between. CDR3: CSVGGGRLPETQYF. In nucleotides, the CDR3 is TGCAGCGTTGGAGGGGGTAGGCTGCCGGAGACCCAGTACTTC.

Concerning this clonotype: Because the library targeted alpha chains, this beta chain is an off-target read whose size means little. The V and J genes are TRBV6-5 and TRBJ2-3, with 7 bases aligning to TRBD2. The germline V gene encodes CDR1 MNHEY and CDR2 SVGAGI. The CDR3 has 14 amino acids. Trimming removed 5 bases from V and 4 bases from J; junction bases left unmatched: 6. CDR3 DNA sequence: TGTGCCAGCAGTCAATCGACTAGCCCAGATACGCAGTATTTT. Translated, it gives CASSQSTSPDTQYF.

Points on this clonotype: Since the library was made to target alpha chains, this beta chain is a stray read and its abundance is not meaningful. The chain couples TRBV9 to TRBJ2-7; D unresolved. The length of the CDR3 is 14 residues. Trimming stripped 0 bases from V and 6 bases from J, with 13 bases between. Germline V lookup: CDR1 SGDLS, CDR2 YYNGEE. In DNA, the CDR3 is TGTGCCAGCAGCGTAGCTCATCCGGGCTCCGAGCAGTACTTC. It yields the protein CASSVAHPGSEQYF.

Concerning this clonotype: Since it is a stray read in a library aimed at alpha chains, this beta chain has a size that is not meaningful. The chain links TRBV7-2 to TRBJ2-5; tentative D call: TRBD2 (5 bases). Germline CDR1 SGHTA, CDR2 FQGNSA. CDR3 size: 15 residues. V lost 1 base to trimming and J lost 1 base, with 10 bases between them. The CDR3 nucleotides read TGTGCCAGCAGCTTAGACGGCAGCGGCCAAGAGACCCAGTACTTC. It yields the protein CASSLDGSGQETQYF.

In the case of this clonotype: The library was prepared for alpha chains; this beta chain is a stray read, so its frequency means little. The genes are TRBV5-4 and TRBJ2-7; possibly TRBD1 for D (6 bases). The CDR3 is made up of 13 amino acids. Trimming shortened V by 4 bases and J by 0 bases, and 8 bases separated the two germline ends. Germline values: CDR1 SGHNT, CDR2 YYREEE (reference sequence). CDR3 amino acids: CASSTGLSYEQYF. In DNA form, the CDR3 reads TGTGCCAGCAGCACAGGGCTCTCCTACGAGCAGTACTTC.

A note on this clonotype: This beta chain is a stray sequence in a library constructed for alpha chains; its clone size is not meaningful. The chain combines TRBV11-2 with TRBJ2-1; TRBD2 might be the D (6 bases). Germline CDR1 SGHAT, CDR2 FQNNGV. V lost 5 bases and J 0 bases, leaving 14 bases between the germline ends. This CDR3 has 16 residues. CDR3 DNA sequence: TGTGCCAGCAGCCCGGGGGTTTGGGACTCCTACAATGAGCAGTTCTTC. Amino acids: CASSPGVWDSYNEQFF.

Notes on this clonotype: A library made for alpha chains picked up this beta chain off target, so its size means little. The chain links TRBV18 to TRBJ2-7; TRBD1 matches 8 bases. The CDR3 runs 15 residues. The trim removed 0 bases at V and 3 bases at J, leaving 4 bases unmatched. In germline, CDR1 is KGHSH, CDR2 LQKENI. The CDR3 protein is CASSPPAGGFYEQYF. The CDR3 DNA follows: TGTGCCAGCTCACCACCGGCAGGGGGCTTCTACGAGCAGTACTTC.

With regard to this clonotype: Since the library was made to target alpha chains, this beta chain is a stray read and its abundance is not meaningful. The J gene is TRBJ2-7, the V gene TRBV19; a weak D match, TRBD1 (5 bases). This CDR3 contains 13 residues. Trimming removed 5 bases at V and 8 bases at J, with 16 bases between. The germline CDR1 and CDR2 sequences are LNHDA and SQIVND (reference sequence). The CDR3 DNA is TGTGCCAGTAGTCCTAGGACACCTATTCAGCAGTACTTC. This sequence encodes CASSPRTPIQQYF.

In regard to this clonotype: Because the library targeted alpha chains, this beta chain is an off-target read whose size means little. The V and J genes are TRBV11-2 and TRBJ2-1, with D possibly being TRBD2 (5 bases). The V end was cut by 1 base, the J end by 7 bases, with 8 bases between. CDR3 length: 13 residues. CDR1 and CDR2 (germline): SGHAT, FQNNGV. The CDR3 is CASSLVRGNEQFF. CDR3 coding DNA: TGTGCCAGCAGCTTAGTACGGGGAAATGAGCAGTTCTTC.